These T cell receptor beta chains were read from a single sample in a study of OX40 agonist ivuxolimab in advanced cancers. Profiled with immunoSEQ multiplex PCR; TCRdb holds only in-frame clones, not every one. The profile shows about 83,000 clones, approximately 83% of them singletons. Sequencing used CD4+ or CD8+ T cells sorted from blood, obtained in a trial of the OX40 agonist ivuxolimab. The receptors originated from an adult with an advanced solid tumor such as melanoma, head and neck, liver or kidney cancer. CDR3s include the opening cysteine and the closing phenylalanine or tryptophan. A D gene is named only where the DNA matches it firmly. Clone size is not always given. Where it is, it says once, few, many or a class for expanded clones.

v_gene: TRBV5-1
abundance: -
j_gene: TRBJ2-1
d_gene: -
CDR3aa: CASSFDRPNKQFF
CDR3nt: TGCGCCAGCAGCTTCGACAGGCCCAATAAGCAGTTCTTC

v_gene: TRBV19
abundance: -
j_gene: TRBJ1-6
d_gene: -
CDR3aa: CASNTIQGPPGSPLHF
CDR3nt: TGTGCCAGTAATACGATCCAGGGCCCACCGGGTTCACCCCTCCACTTT

v_gene: TRBV5-1
abundance: once
j_gene: TRBJ2-7
d_gene: -
CDR3aa: CASSYAGTYTYEQYF
CDR3nt: TGCGCCAGCAGCTACGCCGGGACGTATACCTACGAGCAGTACTTC

v_gene: TRBV10-3
abundance: -
j_gene: TRBJ1-1
d_gene: TRBD1
CDR3aa: CAIGGQGRGNTEAFF
CDR3nt: TGTGCCATCGGGGGACAGGGGAGGGGAAACACTGAAGCTTTCTTT

v_gene: TRBV7-7
abundance: -
j_gene: TRBJ2-2
d_gene: -
CDR3aa: CASSRGNTGELFF
CDR3nt: TGTGCCAGCAGTCGGGGGAACACCGGGGAGCTGTTTTTT

v_gene: TRBV7-3
abundance: -
j_gene: TRBJ2-7
d_gene: TRBD1
CDR3aa: CASSFDREYEQYF
CDR3nt: TGTGCCAGCAGCTTTGACAGGGAGTACGAGCAGTACTTC

v_gene: TRBV5-4
abundance: -
j_gene: TRBJ1-2
d_gene: -
CDR3aa: CASSLSPMNYGYTF
CDR3nt: TGTGCCAGCAGCTTGAGCCCAATGAACTATGGCTACACCTTC

v_gene: TRBV2
abundance: -
j_gene: TRBJ2-3
d_gene: -
CDR3aa: CASSGGTDTQYF
CDR3nt: TGTGCCAGCAGTGGGGGCACAGATACGCAGTATTTT

v_gene: TRBV7-2
abundance: once
j_gene: TRBJ1-4
d_gene: TRBD1
CDR3aa: CASSGTGGDEKLFF
CDR3nt: TGTGCCAGCAGCGGGACAGGGGGAGATGAAAAACTGTTTTTT

v_gene: TRBV27
abundance: -
j_gene: TRBJ1-5
d_gene: TRBD1
CDR3aa: CASSLGAGTGDNQPQHF
CDR3nt: TGTGCCAGCAGTTTAGGGGCCGGGACAGGGGACAATCAGCCCCAGCATTTT

v_gene: TRBV7-2
abundance: -
j_gene: TRBJ1-5
d_gene: TRBD1
CDR3aa: CASSTTSGGNQPQHF
CDR3nt: TGTGCCAGCAGCACAACCTCAGGGGGGAATCAGCCCCAGCATTTT

v_gene: TRBV7-7
abundance: -
j_gene: TRBJ2-1
d_gene: -
CDR3aa: CASSPDYSYNEQFF
CDR3nt: TGTGCCAGCAGCCCGGACTACTCCTACAATGAGCAGTTCTTC

v_gene: TRBV11-2
abundance: -
j_gene: TRBJ2-6
d_gene: -
CDR3aa: CASSLERANVLTF
CDR3nt: TGTGCCAGCAGCTTGGAACGGGCCAACGTCCTGACTTTC

v_gene: TRBV27
abundance: -
j_gene: TRBJ1-5
d_gene: -
CDR3aa: CASSRYSPGTPVGQPQHF
CDR3nt: TGTGCCAGCAGCCGATACTCACCCGGGACACCTGTGGGTCAGCCCCAGCATTTT

v_gene: TRBV5-1
abundance: few
j_gene: TRBJ2-7
d_gene: TRBD2
CDR3aa: CASSMGLVTYEQYF
CDR3nt: TGCGCCAGCAGCATGGGACTAGTCACCTACGAGCAGTACTTC

v_gene: TRBV7-6
abundance: -
j_gene: TRBJ1-4
d_gene: -
CDR3aa: CASSPGYKGSNEKLFF
CDR3nt: TGTGCCAGCAGCCCCGGGTACAAGGGATCTAATGAAAAACTGTTTTTT

v_gene: TRBV2
abundance: -
j_gene: TRBJ1-5
d_gene: -
CDR3aa: CASSETSGDQPQHF
CDR3nt: TGTGCCAGCAGTGAAACTAGCGGGGATCAGCCCCAGCATTTT

v_gene: TRBV7-2
abundance: -
j_gene: TRBJ1-2
d_gene: -
CDR3aa: CASSDRKGYYGYTF
CDR3nt: TGTGCCAGCAGCGACAGGAAAGGATACTATGGCTACACCTTC

v_gene: TRBV19
abundance: -
j_gene: TRBJ1-4
d_gene: -
CDR3aa: CASSTLDSNEKLFF
CDR3nt: TGTGCCAGTAGTACCTTGGACAGTAATGAAAAACTGTTTTTT

v_gene: TRBV27
abundance: -
j_gene: TRBJ2-1
d_gene: TRBD1
CDR3aa: CASSMTPGTAYNEQFF
CDR3nt: TGTGCCAGCAGTATGACCCCCGGGACAGCATACAATGAGCAGTTCTTC

v_gene: TRBV7-2
abundance: -
j_gene: TRBJ2-3
d_gene: TRBD2
CDR3aa: CASSLERGISTDTQYF
CDR3nt: TGTGCCAGCAGCTTAGAGCGGGGGATTAGCACAGATACGCAGTATTTT

v_gene: TRBV5-1
abundance: -
j_gene: TRBJ1-1
d_gene: TRBD1
CDR3aa: CASSLMGQGAPTEAFF
CDR3nt: TGCGCCAGCAGCTTGATGGGACAGGGGGCCCCCACTGAAGCTTTCTTT

v_gene: TRBV5-1
abundance: -
j_gene: TRBJ2-1
d_gene: -
CDR3aa: CASSLGYDGNEQFF
CDR3nt: TGCGCCAGCAGCTTGGGGTATGATGGGAATGAGCAGTTCTTC

v_gene: TRBV19
abundance: -
j_gene: TRBJ2-5
d_gene: TRBD2
CDR3aa: CASGTGLAGGFGVETQYF
CDR3nt: TGTGCCAGCGGGACGGGACTAGCGGGGGGGTTCGGTGTAGAGACCCAGTACTTC

v_gene: TRBV30
abundance: -
j_gene: TRBJ2-7
d_gene: -
CDR3aa: CAWSVQGGGEQYF
CDR3nt: TGTGCCTGGAGTGTGCAGGGGGGAGGCGAGCAGTACTTC

v_gene: TRBV30
abundance: -
j_gene: TRBJ2-4
d_gene: -
CDR3aa: CAWSTGTHIAKNIQYF
CDR3nt: TGTGCCTGGAGTACCGGGACTCACATAGCCAAAAACATTCAGTACTTC

v_gene: TRBV12-5
abundance: few
j_gene: TRBJ1-1
d_gene: TRBD1
CDR3aa: CASGFWGGQRNTEAFF
CDR3nt: TGTGCTAGTGGTTTCTGGGGGGGACAGAGGAACACTGAAGCTTTCTTT

v_gene: TRBV20-1
abundance: -
j_gene: TRBJ1-5
d_gene: -
CDR3aa: CSAARNGPQHF
CDR3nt: TGCAGTGCTGCTCGAAATGGGCCCCAGCATTTT

v_gene: TRBV6-5
abundance: -
j_gene: TRBJ1-6
d_gene: TRBD1
CDR3aa: CASRPTGGMDSPLHF
CDR3nt: TGTGCCAGCAGACCGACAGGGGGCATGGATTCACCCCTCCACTTT

v_gene: TRBV7-9
abundance: -
j_gene: TRBJ1-6
d_gene: -
CDR3aa: CASSLTAGSPLHF
CDR3nt: TGTGCCAGCAGCTTAACGGCTGGGTCACCCCTCCACTTT

v_gene: TRBV11-2
abundance: -
j_gene: TRBJ2-3
d_gene: -
CDR3aa: CASSLEERYTQYF
CDR3nt: TGTGCCAGCAGCTTAGAGGAGAGGTATACGCAGTATTTT

v_gene: TRBV7-2
abundance: -
j_gene: TRBJ1-5
d_gene: -
CDR3aa: CASSLKPSNQPQHF
CDR3nt: TGTGCCAGCAGCTTAAAACCTTCGAATCAGCCCCAGCATTTT

v_gene: TRBV7-3
abundance: -
j_gene: TRBJ2-5
d_gene: TRBD2
CDR3aa: CASSSFGLAEETQYF
CDR3nt: TGTGCCAGCAGCTCCTTTGGACTAGCGGAAGAGACCCAGTACTTC

v_gene: TRBV2
abundance: -
j_gene: TRBJ1-5
d_gene: TRBD1
CDR3aa: CASGGTGDYQPQHF
CDR3nt: TGTGCCAGCGGAGGGACAGGGGATTACCAGCCCCAGCATTTT

v_gene: TRBV5-8
abundance: -
j_gene: TRBJ2-3
d_gene: -
CDR3aa: CASSAQQTTDTQYF
CDR3nt: TGTGCCAGCAGCGCCCAACAGACCACAGATACGCAGTATTTT

v_gene: TRBV7-9
abundance: -
j_gene: TRBJ1-2
d_gene: TRBD1
CDR3aa: CASSLTGHHGYTF
CDR3nt: TGTGCCAGCAGCTTGACAGGGCACCATGGCTACACCTTC

v_gene: TRBV7-2
abundance: -
j_gene: TRBJ2-3
d_gene: -
CDR3aa: CASSLRWGAADTQYF
CDR3nt: TGTGCCAGCAGCTTACGGTGGGGGGCGGCAGATACGCAGTATTTT

v_gene: TRBV6-1
abundance: -
j_gene: TRBJ1-6
d_gene: TRBD1
CDR3aa: CASSDRTGLNSPLHF
CDR3nt: TGTGCCAGCAGTGACCGGACAGGACTTAATTCACCCCTCCACTTT

v_gene: TRBV7-2
abundance: -
j_gene: TRBJ2-5
d_gene: TRBD2
CDR3aa: CASSPRGVAGGAETQYF
CDR3nt: TGTGCCAGCAGCCCCCGGGGGGTAGCGGGGGGCGCGGAGACCCAGTACTTC

v_gene: TRBV7-2
abundance: -
j_gene: TRBJ2-3
d_gene: -
CDR3aa: CASSVNRVDTQYF
CDR3nt: TGTGCCAGCAGCGTCAACAGGGTTGATACGCAGTATTTT

v_gene: TRBV6-5
abundance: -
j_gene: TRBJ1-1
d_gene: -
CDR3aa: CASTGAMNTEAFF
CDR3nt: TGTGCCAGCACGGGGGCCATGAACACTGAAGCTTTCTTT

v_gene: TRBV6-5
abundance: -
j_gene: TRBJ2-7
d_gene: -
CDR3aa: CASRGSAGTYEQYF
CDR3nt: TGTGCCAGCAGAGGCTCGGCAGGGACTTACGAGCAGTACTTC